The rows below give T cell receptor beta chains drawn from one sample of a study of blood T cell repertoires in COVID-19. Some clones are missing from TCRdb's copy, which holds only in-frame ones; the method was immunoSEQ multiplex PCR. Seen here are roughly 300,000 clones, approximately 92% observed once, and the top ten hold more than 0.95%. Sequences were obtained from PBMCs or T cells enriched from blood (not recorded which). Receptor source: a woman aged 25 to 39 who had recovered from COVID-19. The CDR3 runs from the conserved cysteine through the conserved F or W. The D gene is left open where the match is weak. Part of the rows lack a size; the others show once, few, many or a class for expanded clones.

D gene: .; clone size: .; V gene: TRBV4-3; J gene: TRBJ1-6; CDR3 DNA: TGCGCCAGCAGCCAAGATCTACAGGGTTATTCACCCCTCCACTTT; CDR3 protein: CASSQDLQGYSPLHF
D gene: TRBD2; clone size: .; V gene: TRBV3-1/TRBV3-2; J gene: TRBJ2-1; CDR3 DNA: TGTGCCAGCAGCCAAGATCCCGGACTAGCGAACAATGAGCAGTTCTTC; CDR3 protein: CASSQDPGLANNEQFF
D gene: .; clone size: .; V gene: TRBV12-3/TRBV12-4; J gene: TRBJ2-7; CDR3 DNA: TGTGCCAGCAGGATGATGTACGGGGAGCAGTACTTC; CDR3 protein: CASRMMYGEQYF
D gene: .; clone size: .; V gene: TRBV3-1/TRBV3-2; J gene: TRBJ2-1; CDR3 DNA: TGTGCCAGCAGTTCCTCCCAGAGGCCTAGAGGGAATGAGCAGTTCTTC; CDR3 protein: CASSSSQRPRGNEQFF
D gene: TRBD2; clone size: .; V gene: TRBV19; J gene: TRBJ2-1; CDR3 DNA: TGTGCCAGTAGTATAAAGGCTAGCGGTCTTAGCTCCTACAATGAGCAGTTCTTC; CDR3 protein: CASSIKASGLSSYNEQFF
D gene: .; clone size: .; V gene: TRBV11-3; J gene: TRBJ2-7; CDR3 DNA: TGTGCCAGCAGCCCCGGAGCGGGCCTTGCAAGCGAGCAGTACTTC; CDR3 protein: CASSPGAGLASEQYF
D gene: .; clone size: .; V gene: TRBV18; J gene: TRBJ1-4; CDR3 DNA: TGTGCCAGCTCACGGGGAGGTAATGAAAAACTGTTTTTT; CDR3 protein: CASSRGGNEKLFF
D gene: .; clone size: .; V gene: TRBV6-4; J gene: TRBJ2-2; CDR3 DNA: TGTGCCAGCGCCCGCGATGCACTTGCCACCGGGGAGCTGTTTTTT; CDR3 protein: CASARDALATGELFF
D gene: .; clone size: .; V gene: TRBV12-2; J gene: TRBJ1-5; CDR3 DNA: TGTGCAAGTCGAAGGCGCAGGGGGCTGTCACGGGGTCAGCCCCAGCATTTT; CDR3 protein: CASRRRRGLSRGQPQHF
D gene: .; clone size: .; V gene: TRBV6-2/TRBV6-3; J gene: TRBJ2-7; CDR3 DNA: TGTGCCAGCCGTTCTGACAGCTTGCCCTACGAGCAGTACTTC; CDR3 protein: CASRSDSLPYEQYF
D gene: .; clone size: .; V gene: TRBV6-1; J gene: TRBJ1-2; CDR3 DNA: TGTGCCAGCAGTGAAGGTCCAACGAGAAACTATGGCTACACCTTC; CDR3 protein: CASSEGPTRNYGYTF
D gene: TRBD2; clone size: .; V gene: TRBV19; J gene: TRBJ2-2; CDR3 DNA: TGTGCCAGTAGTAGGATAGCGGGAGCGGGGTTTTCCACCGGGGAGCTGTTTTTT; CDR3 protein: CASSRIAGAGFSTGELFF
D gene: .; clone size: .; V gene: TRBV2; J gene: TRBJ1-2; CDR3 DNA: TGTGCCAGCAGGGTCGAGGACGGGGGGGTCTATGGCTACACCTTC; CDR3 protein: CASRVEDGGVYGYTF
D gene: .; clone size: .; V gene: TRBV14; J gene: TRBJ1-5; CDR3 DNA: TGTGCCAGCAGCCAAGGGGGGGGGATTAATCAGCCCCAGCATTTT; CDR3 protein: CASSQGGGINQPQHF
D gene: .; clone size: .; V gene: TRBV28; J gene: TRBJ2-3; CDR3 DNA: TGTGCCAGCAGTTTAGCAGGGCCAGATACGCAGTATTTT; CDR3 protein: CASSLAGPDTQYF
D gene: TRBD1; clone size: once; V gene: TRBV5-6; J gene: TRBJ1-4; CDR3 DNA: TGTGCCAGCAGCTTGGGCCAGACAGGGAGTAGAGAAAAACTGTTTTTT; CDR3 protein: CASSLGQTGSREKLFF
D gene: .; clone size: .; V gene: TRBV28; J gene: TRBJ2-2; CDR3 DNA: TGTGCCAGCAGTTTATTTTGGCCCGGGGAGCTGTTTTTT; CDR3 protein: CASSLFWPGELFF
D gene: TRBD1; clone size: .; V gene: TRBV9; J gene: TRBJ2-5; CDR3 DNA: TGTGCCAGCAGCGTATTCGACAGGGGGGAGACCCAGTACTTC; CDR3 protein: CASSVFDRGETQYF
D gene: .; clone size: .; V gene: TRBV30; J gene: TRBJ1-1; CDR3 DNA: TGTGCCTGGAGGAGCACAGGACGAACTGAAGCTTTCTTT; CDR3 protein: CAWRSTGRTEAFF
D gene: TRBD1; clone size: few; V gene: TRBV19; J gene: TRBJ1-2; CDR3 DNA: TGTGCCAGCTCGGACAGGATCTATGGCTACACCTTC; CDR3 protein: CASSDRIYGYTF
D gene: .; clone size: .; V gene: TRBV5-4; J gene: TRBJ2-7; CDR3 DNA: TGTGCCAGCAGCTTGGTGGGGGGTGAGCAGTACTTC; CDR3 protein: CASSLVGGEQYF
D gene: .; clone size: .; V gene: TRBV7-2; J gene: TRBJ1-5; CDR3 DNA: TGTGCCAGCAGTCCTTTTTATAGCAATCAGCCCCAGCATTTT; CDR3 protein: CASSPFYSNQPQHF
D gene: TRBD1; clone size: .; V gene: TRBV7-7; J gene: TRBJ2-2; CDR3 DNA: TGTGCTAGCAGCCAGGGACAGACTTACACCGGGGAGCTGTTTTTT; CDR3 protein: CASSQGQTYTGELFF
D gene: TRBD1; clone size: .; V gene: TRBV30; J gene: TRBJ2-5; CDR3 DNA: TGTGCCTGGAAAACCACAGGGGTGGAGACCCAGTACTTC; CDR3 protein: CAWKTTGVETQYF
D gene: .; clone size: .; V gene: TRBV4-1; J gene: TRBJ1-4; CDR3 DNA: TGCGCCAGCAGCCAGTTCCATGGACAGAAAAATGAAAAACTGTTTTTT; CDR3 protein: CASSQFHGQKNEKLFF
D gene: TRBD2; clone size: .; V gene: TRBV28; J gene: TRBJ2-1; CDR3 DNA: TGTGCCAGCAGTCGTAGCGGGAGAAGCTCCTACAATGAGCAGTTCTTC; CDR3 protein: CASSRSGRSSYNEQFF
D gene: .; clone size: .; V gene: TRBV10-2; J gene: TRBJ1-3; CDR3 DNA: TGCGCCACCCTTTCTGGGGGGACCATATATTTT; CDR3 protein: CATLSGGTIYF
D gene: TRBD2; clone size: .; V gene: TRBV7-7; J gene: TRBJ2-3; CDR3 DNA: TGTGCTAGCAGCGAGGGACTAGCGGGGACAGATACGCAGTATTTT; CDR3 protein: CASSEGLAGTDTQYF
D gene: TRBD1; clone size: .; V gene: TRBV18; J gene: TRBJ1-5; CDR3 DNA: TGTGCCAGCTCTCCAGGGGGGACCAATCAGCCCCAGCATTTT; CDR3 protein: CASSPGGTNQPQHF
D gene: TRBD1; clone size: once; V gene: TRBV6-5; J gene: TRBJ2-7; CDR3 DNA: TGTGCCAGCAGTTGGTCCCGGGACAGACTCCTGGAGCAGTACTTC; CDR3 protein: CASSWSRDRLLEQYF
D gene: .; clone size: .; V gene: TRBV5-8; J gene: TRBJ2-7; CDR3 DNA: TGTGCCAGCAGTCCTGAGCCCTACGAGCAGTACTTC; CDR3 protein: CASSPEPYEQYF
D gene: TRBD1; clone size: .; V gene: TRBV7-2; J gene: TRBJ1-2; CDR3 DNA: TGTGCCAGCAGCTTAACTCGACAGGGTTCCTATGGCTACACCTTC; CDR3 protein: CASSLTRQGSYGYTF
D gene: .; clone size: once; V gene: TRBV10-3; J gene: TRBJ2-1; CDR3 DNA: TGTGCCATCAGTGAGAGGAGTGGAGAGGGATTCTTC; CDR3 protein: CAISERSGEGFF
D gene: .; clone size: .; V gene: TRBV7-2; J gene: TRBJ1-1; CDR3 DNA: TGTGCCAGCAGCGCGGGGGCGAACACTGAAGCTTTCTTT; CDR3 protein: CASSAGANTEAFF
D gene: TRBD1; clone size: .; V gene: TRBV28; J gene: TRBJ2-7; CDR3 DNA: TGTGCCAGCAGCCAGGACAGGGTCCGGTTAGAGCAGTACTTC; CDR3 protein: CASSQDRVRLEQYF
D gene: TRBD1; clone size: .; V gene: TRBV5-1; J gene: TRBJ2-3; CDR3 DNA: TGCGCCAGCAGCCAGCAGCCGGGACAGGGCACAGATACGCAGTATTTT; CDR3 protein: CASSQQPGQGTDTQYF
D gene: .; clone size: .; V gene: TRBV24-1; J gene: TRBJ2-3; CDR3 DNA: TGTGCCACCAGTGCAGGGCCCGGACCTTATACGCAGTATTTT; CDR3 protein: CATSAGPGPYTQYF
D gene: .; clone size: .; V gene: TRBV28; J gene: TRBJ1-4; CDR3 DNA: TGTGCCAGCAGTTTATCCGCAGATGAAAAACTGTTTTTT; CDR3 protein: CASSLSADEKLFF
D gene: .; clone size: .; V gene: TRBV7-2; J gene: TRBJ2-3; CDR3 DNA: TGTGCCAGCAGCTTTGGGCGATTGTTTGAAGATACGCAGTATTTT; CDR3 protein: CASSFGRLFEDTQYF
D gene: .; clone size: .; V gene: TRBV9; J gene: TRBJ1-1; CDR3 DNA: TGTGCCAGCAGCGTAGAGGTCGGGACTGAAGCTTTCTTT; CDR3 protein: CASSVEVGTEAFF
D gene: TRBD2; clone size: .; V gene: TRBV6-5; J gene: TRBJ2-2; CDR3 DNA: TGTGCCAGCGCGGGGGGGGCGACTAACACCGGGGAGCTGTTTTTT; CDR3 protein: CASAGGATNTGELFF
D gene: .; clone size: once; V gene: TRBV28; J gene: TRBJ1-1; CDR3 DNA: TGTGCCAGCATGAGAGAGGTCGAAGCTTTCTTT; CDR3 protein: CASMREVEAFF
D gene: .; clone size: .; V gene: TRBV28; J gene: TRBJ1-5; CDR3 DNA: TGTGCCAGCAGCCAGATAGGGGAAGGGGTCGATCAGCCCCAGCATTTT; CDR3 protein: CASSQIGEGVDQPQHF
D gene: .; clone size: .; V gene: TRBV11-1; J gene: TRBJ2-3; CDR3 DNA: TGTGCCAGCAGCCGAGACCTAGCGCCCACAGATACGCAGTATTTT; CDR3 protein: CASSRDLAPTDTQYF
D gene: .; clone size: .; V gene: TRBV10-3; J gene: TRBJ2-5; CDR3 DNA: TGTGCCATCAGTGAGTCCCCGGGGAAAGAGACCCAGTACTTC; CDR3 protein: CAISESPGKETQYF
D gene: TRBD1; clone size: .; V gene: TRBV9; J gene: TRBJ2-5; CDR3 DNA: TGTGCCAGCAGCGGGACAGGGGGCAGCGAGACCCAGTACTTC; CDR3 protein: CASSGTGGSETQYF
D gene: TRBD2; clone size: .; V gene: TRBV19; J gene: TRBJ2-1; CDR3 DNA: TGTGCCAGTAGTATGGCGGGCGGGAGCTCCTACAATGAGCAGTTCTTC; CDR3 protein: CASSMAGGSSYNEQFF
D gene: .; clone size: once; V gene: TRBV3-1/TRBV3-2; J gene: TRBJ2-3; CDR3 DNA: TGTGCCAGCAGCCTAAATAGCGCCGGAAACACAGATACGCAGTATTTT; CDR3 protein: CASSLNSAGNTDTQYF
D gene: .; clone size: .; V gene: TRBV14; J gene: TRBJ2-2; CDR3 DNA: TGTGCCAGCAGCCAGCGGGACTGGGACCGTTTCGAAGCGAACACCGGGGAGCTGTTTTTT; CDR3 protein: CASSQRDWDRFEANTGELFF
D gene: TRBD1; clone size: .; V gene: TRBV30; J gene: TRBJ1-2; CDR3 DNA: TGTGCCTGGAGTAGAGGCAGGGGGCGTCTATCTAACTATGGCTACACCTTC; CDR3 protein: CAWSRGRGRLSNYGYTF
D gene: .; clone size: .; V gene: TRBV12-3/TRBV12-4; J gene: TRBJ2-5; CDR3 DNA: TGTGCCAGCAGGCCCCCGGCGGCGGAGACCCAGTACTTC; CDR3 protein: CASRPPAAETQYF
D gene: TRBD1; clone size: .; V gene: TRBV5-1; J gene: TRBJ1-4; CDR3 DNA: TGCGCCAGCAGCTTGACAGGGGCAACTAATGAAAAACTGTTTTTT; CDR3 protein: CASSLTGATNEKLFF
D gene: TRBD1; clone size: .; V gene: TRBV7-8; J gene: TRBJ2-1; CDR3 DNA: TGTGCCAGCAGCTCTCGAGGTGGGACAGGAGACCCTCATGAGCAGTTCTTC; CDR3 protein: CASSSRGGTGDPHEQFF